This TCR beta chain comes out of a study of response to subunit inactivated influenza vaccine. There are a few counts of this clonotype. The CDR3 totals 14 residues. Germline CDR1 MDHEN, CDR2 SYDVKM. Deletions cut 7 bases from V and 1 base from J, with 14 bases between. A single record per CDR3 protein comes from TCRdb applying MiXCR to the RT-PCR reads. Among about 530,000 distinct CDR3 sequences listed, roughly 10% were seen once. The TCR was taken from a man between 50 and 59 years old who received an inactivated influenza vaccine. V and J are TRBV28 and TRBJ2-7, with a possible D match to TRBD1 (5 bases). Sequences were derived from PBMCs from blood, sampled on the day of vaccination. CDR3 region: CASNPGHTSYEQYF. DNA of the CDR3: TGTGCCAGCAATCCAGGACACACATCCTACGAGCAGTACTTC. The complete variable domain, with remaining parts taken from reference TRBV28 and TRBJ2-7, reads DVKVTQSSRYLVKRTGEKVFLECVQDMDHENMFWYRQDPGLGLRLIYFSYDVKMKEKGDIPEGYSVSREKKERFSLILESASTNQTSMYLCASNPGHTSYEQYFGPGTRLTVT.